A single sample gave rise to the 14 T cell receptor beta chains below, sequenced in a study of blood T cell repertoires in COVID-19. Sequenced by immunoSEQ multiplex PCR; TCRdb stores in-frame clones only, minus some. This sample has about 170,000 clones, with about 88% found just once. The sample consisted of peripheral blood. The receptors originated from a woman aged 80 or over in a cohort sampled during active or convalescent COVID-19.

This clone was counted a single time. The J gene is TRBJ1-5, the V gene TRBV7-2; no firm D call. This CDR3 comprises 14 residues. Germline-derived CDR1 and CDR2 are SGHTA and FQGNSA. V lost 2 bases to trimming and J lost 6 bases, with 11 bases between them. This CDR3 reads CASSLTVYGQPQHF. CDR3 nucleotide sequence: TGTGCCAGCAGCTTAACGGTGTACGGTCAGCCCCAGCATTTT.

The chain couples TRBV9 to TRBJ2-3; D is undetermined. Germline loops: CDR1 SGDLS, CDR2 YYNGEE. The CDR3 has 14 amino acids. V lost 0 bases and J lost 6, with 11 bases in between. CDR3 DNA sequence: TGTGCCAGCAGCGTAGCGGGTCCAGCGGATACGCAGTATTTT. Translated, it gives CASSVAGPADTQYF.

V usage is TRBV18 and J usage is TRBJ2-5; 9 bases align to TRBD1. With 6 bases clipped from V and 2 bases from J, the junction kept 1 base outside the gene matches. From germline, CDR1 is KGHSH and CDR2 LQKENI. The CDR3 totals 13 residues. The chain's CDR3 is CASSGQGQETQYF. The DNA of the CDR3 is TGTGCCAGCTCCGGACAGGGGCAAGAGACCCAGTACTTC.

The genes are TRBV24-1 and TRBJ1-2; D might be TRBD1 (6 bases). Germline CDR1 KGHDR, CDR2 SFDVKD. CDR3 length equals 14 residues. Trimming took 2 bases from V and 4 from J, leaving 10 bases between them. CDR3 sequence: CATSDSGTSYGYTF. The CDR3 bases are TGTGCCACCAGTGATTCCGGGACAAGCTATGGCTACACCTTC.

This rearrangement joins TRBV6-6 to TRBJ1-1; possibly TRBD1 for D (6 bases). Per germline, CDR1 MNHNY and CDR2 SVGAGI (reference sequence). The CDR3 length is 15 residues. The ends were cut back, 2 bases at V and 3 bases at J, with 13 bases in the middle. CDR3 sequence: CASSYNAGAYTEAFF. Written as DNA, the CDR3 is TGTGCCAGCAGTTACAATGCAGGGGCGTACACTGAAGCTTTCTTT.

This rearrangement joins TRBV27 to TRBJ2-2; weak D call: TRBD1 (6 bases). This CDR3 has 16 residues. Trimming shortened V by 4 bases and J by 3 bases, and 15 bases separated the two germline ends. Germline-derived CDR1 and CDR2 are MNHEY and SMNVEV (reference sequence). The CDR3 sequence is CASSYSQGLYTGELFF. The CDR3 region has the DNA TGTGCCAGCAGTTATAGCCAGGGGTTGTACACCGGGGAGCTGTTTTTT.

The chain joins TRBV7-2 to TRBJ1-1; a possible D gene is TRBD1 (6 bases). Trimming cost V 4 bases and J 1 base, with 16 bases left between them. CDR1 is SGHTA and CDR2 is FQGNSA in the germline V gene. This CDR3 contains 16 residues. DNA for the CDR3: TGTGCCAGCAGCTCGATCTTACAGGGCAGGAACACTGAAGCTTTCTTT. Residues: CASSSILQGRNTEAFF.

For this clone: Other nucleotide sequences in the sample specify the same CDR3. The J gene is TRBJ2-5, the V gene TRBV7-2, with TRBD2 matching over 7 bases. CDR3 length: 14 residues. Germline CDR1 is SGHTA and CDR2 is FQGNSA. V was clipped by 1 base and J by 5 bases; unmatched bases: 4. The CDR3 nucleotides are TGTGCCAGCAGCTTAGGTTCGGGAGGCGAGACCCAGTACTTC. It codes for CASSLGSGGETQYF.

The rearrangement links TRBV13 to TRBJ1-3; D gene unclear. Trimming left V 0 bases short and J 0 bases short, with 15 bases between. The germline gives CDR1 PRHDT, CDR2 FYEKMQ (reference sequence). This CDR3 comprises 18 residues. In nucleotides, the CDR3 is TGTGCCAGCAGCTTAGGAGGTGGCAGGACTTTCTCTGGAAACACCATATATTTT. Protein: CASSLGGGRTFSGNTIYF. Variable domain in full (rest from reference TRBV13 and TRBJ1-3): AAGVIQSPRHLIKEKRETATLKCYPIPRHDTVYWYQQGPGQDPQFLISFYEKMQSDKGSIPDRFSAQQFSDYHSELNMSSLELGDSALYFCASSLGGGRTFSGNTIYFGEGSWLTVV.

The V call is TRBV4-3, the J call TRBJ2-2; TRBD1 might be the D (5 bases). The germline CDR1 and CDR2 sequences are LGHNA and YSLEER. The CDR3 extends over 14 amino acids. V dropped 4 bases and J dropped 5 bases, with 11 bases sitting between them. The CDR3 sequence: CASSRTLGTGELFF. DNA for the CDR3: TGCGCCAGCAGCCGGACATTGGGGACCGGGGAGCTGTTTTTT.

The CDR3 DNA reads TGCGCCAGCAGTACAGGTGCAACTAATGAAAAACTGTTTTTT. This gives the protein CASSTGATNEKLFF. The chain carries TRBV10-1 and TRBJ1-4, with D perhaps matching TRBD1 (5 bases). CDR1 is WNHNN and CDR2 is SYGVQD in the germline V gene (reference sequence). The CDR3 sequence is 14 residues long. V lost 5 bases and J 0 bases, leaving 7 bases between the germline ends.

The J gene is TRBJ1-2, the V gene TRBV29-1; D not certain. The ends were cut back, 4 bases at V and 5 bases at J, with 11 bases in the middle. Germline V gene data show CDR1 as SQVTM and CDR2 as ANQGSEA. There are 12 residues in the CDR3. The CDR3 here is CSVVSLRYGYTF. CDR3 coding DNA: TGCAGCGTTGTGTCTCTTAGATATGGCTACACCTTC.

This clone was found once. The CDR3 protein is CASSGGTANSPLHF. Written as DNA, the CDR3 is TGCGCCAGCAGTGGGGGGACAGCAAATTCACCCCTCCACTTT. The chain carries TRBV10-2 and TRBJ1-6, with 7 bases lining up with TRBD1. The J segment lost 7 bases and the V segment lost 4 bases, leaving 4 bases of the junction unmatched. Germline-derived CDR1 and CDR2 are WSHSY and SAAADI. This CDR3 comprises 14 residues.

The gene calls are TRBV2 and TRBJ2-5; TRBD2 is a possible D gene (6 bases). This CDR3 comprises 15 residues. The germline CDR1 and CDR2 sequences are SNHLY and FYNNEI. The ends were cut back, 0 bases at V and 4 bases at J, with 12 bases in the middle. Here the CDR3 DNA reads TGTGCCAGCAGTGAAGCGCTTGCGGGGTCAGAGACCCAGTACTTC. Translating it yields CASSEALAGSETQYF. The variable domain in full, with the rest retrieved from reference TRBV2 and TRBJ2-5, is EPEVTQTPSHQVTQMGQEVILRCVPISNHLYFYWYRQILGQKVEFLVSFYNNEISEKSEIFDDQFSVERPDGSNFTLKIRSTKLEDSAMYFCASSEALAGSETQYFGPGTRLLVL.